This T cell receptor beta chain emerged from a study of cytomegalovirus exposure and HLA in healthy donors. Notes on the study in general: A later analysis linked a missense DCLRE1C variant to TCR beta V- and J-gene trimming. Serostatus for CMV was the only available immune exposure information. Cytomegalovirus status was reportedly diagnosed by the classifier with high sensitivity and specificity.

About this clone itself: Its target is unknown.

This CDR3 is built from 17 residues. The germline V and J ends were trimmed by 5 bases and 3 bases, with 18 bases remaining between them. Germline values: CDR1 SGHRS, CDR2 YFSETQ. Amplification used 60 Vbeta primers and 13 Jbeta primers. Clones were sequenced by immunoSEQ multiplex PCR, and TCRdb holds only the in-frame ones, with some missing. The sample yields roughly 130,000 clones, approximately 70% seen once. This chain links TRBV5-1 with TRBJ2-6; maybe TRBD2 (6 bases). The specimen sequenced was PBMCs. The source is a young man in good health and CMV-seronegative. The CDR3 DNA sequence: TGCGCCAGCAGTGAGGAGGGTTTAGTGAGTGGGGCCAACGTCCTGACTTTC. Translated: CASSEEGLVSGANVLTF. Full variable domain (rest looked up from reference TRBV5-1 and TRBJ2-6): KAGVTQTPRYLIKTRGQQVTLSCSPISGHRSVSWYQQTPGQGLQFLFEYFSETQRNKGNFPGRFSGRQFSNSRSEMNVSTLELGDSALYLCASSEEGLVSGANVLTFGAGSRLTVL.